This T cell receptor beta chain was profiled in a study of control samples from healthy donors and cancer patients. Here immunoSEQ multiplex PCR was the method, and the copy in TCRdb shows in-frame clones only, minus some. The data contain 100,000 to 150,000 clones, around 92% of them singletons. V gave up 8 bases and J gave up 5 bases, with 12 bases separating them. The CDR3 runs 12 residues. CDR1 and CDR2 from the germline V gene are MDHEN and SYDVKM. The chain employs TRBV28 and TRBJ1-2; D ambiguous. Sequencing was done on a sample of blood. This receptor was identified in a woman aged 50 to 60 in good health. DNA for the CDR3: TGTGCCAGCTATAGCGGGCGATATGGCTACACCTTC. Its translation is CASYSGRYGYTF.